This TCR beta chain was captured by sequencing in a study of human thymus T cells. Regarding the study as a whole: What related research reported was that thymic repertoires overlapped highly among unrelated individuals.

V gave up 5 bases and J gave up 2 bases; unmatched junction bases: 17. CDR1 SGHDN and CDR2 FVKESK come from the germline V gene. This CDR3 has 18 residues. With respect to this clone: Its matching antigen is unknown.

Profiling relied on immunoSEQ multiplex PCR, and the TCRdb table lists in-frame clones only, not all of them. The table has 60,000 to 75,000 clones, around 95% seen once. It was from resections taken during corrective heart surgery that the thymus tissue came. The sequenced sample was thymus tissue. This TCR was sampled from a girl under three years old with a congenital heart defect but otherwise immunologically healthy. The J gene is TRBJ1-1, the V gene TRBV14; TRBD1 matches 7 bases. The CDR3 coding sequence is TGTGCCAGCAGCTACGGACAGGATACCACCAAAGATAACACTGAAGCTTTCTTT. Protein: CASSYGQDTTKDNTEAFF. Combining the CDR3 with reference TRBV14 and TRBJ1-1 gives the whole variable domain EAGVTQFPSHSVIEKGQTVTLRCDPISGHDNLYWYRRVMGKEIKFLLHFVKESKQDESGMPNNRFLAERTGGTYSTLKVQPAELEDSGVYFCASSYGQDTTKDNTEAFFGQGTRLTVV.